Following are 12 T cell receptor beta chains from one sample sequenced in a study of T cells in Graves' hyperthyroidism and ophthalmopathy. Amplification of TCR beta CDR3 regions was performed using RNA transcripts as template. The TCR CDR3 first-round RT-PCR relied on the HTBI primer set. In TCRdb, the multiplex PCR reads were re-called with MiXCR into one record per CDR3 protein. The sample gives about 360,000 distinct CDR3 sequences, approximately 13% of which show up once; around 9.2% is in the top ten. Sequenced input: blood. These receptors were collected from a young woman with Graves' hyperthyroidism.

The chain joins TRBV13 to TRBJ1-2, with 10 nucleotides matching TRBD1. The CDR3 is made up of 17 amino acids. The ends lost 5 bases at V and 6 bases at J; junction bases unmatched: 15. Per germline, CDR1 PRHDT and CDR2 FYEKMQ (reference sequence). The CDR3 sequence: CASSLRGQGRGVHGYTF. The CDR3 nucleotides are TGTGCCAGCAGCCTTCGGGGACAGGGGCGAGGGGTCCATGGCTACACCTTC.

V and J are TRBV19 and TRBJ2-1; 7 bases are shared with TRBD1. The germline V gene has CDR1 LNHDA and CDR2 SQIVND (reference sequence). V was clipped by 6 bases and J by 1 base; unmatched bases: 6. The CDR3 consists of 15 residues. CDR3 region: CASRSGTVSYNEQFF. The CDR3 DNA reads TGTGCCAGTAGATCCGGGACAGTATCCTACAATGAGCAGTTCTTC.

This clonotype was detected ten times or more. The chain combines TRBV4-1 with TRBJ1-2; possible D gene TRBD1, 5 bases. From germline, CDR1 is MGHRA and CDR2 YSYEKL. The CDR3 consists of 14 residues. The V end was cut by 3 bases, the J end by 3 bases, with 11 bases between. The chain's CDR3 is CASSHLGTDYGYTF. The CDR3 nucleotides read TGCGCCAGCAGCCATCTCGGGACGGACTATGGCTACACCTTC.

This clonotype was seen many times. The chain uses TRBV3-1 and TRBJ2-7; D not resolved. V was cut by 0 bases and J by 5 bases, with 14 bases left in between. Germline V lookup: CDR1 LGHDT, CDR2 YNNKEL (reference sequence). This CDR3 region has 15 residues. The CDR3 loop is CASSQETLGVHEQYF. The CDR3 DNA reads as TGTGCCAGCAGCCAAGAGACTCTTGGGGTCCACGAGCAGTACTTC.

This clonotype has ten or more counts. V is TRBV2 and J is TRBJ2-7; D is perhaps TRBD2 (6 bases). CDR1 SNHLY and CDR2 FYNNEI come from the germline V gene. The CDR3 spans 14 residues. V shed 6 bases and J shed 2 bases, with 14 bases lying between them. The CDR3 sequence: CASRPSSATYEQYF. The CDR3 coding sequence is TGTGCCAGCAGACCATCTAGCGCTACCTACGAGCAGTACTTC.

This clonotype has a count of ten or more. This chain links TRBV28 with TRBJ2-7, with 8 bases matching TRBD1. CDR3 size: 15 residues. Germline trimming cut 5 bases from V and 4 bases from J; bases unmatched to any gene: 10. Germline V gives CDR1 MDHEN, CDR2 SYDVKM. The CDR3 region has the DNA TGTGCCAGCAGTACCCTGGACAGGGCGTGGTACGAGCAGTACTTC. Amino acid sequence: CASSTLDRAWYEQYF. Full variable domain (remainder filled in from reference TRBV28 and TRBJ2-7): DVKVTQSSRYLVKRTGEKVFLECVQDMDHENMFWYRQDPGLGLRLIYFSYDVKMKEKGDIPEGYSVSREKKERFSLILESASTNQTSMYLCASSTLDRAWYEQYFGPGTRLTVT.

Ten or more counts support this clonotype. The chain links TRBV7-9 to TRBJ2-7, with D unclear. Germline V lookup: CDR1 SEHNR, CDR2 FQNEAQ (reference sequence). The CDR3 is 14 residues long. The ends were cut back, 0 bases at V and 3 bases at J, with 9 bases in the middle. Written as DNA, the CDR3 is TGTGCCAGCAGCTTAGCACCGGGCCACTACGAGCAGTACTTC. Translation: CASSLAPGHYEQYF.

This clonotype was seen ten or more times. The chain employs TRBV11-2 and TRBJ2-7, with D hard to call. CDR1 is SGHAT, CDR2 FQNNGV, per germline. The CDR3 runs to 15 residues. V shed 1 base and J shed 3 bases, with 13 bases lying between them. CDR3 sequence (DNA): TGTGCCAGCAGCTTAGGTACCTGGGCAGACTACGAGCAGTACTTC. It encodes CASSLGTWADYEQYF.

This clonotype has ten or more counts. The J gene is TRBJ2-1, the V gene TRBV20-1, with D possibly TRBD1 on 6 matching bases. CDR3 length equals 14 residues. Trimming removed 5 bases at V and 5 bases at J, with 16 bases between. Per the germline V gene, CDR1 is DFQATT and CDR2 is SNEGSKA (reference sequence). The CDR3 DNA is TGCAGTGCTCTCGCGACAGGTTTACACAATGAGCAGTTCTTC. Translating gives CSALATGLHNEQFF.

V and J are TRBV3-1 and TRBJ1-2; D unresolved. The V and J ends lost 4 bases and 8 bases respectively, with 14 bases between them. The germline CDR1 and CDR2 sequences are LGHDT and YNNKEL (reference sequence). This CDR3 has 13 residues. CDR3 loop: CASSREPMKGYTF. The CDR3 DNA follows: TGTGCCAGCAGCCGAGAGCCGATGAAGGGCTACACCTTC.

This chain joins TRBV7-6 and TRBJ2-3; TRBD2 matches 11 bases. The CDR3 covers 16 residues. V lost 2 bases to trimming and J lost 5 bases; unmatched junction nucleotides: 6. Germline CDR1 and CDR2: SGHVS and FNYEAQ. The CDR3 DNA reads TGTGCCAGCAGCTTACCACTAGCGGGAGTCGAAGATACGCAGTATTTT. This translates into CASSLPLAGVEDTQYF. Supplemented by reference TRBV7-6 and TRBJ2-3, the full variable domain reads GAGVSQSPRYKVTKRGQDVALRCDPISGHVSLYWYRQALGQGPEFLTYFNYEAQQDKSGLPNDRFSAERPEGSISTLTIQRTEQRDSAMYRCASSLPLAGVEDTQYFGPGTRLTVL.

Ten or more counts support this clonotype. This chain uses TRBV5-1 with TRBJ2-1, with D possibly being TRBD2 (5 bases). Germline CDR1 SGHRS, CDR2 YFSETQ. V was shortened by 0 bases and J by 8 bases, with 15 bases between the two germline ends. This CDR3 is 15 amino acids long. The CDR3 loop is CASSLDTPGSDEQFF. In DNA, the CDR3 is TGCGCCAGCAGCTTGGATACGCCGGGGAGCGATGAGCAGTTCTTC.